Below, 5 T cell receptor beta chains from the same sample are listed, as sequenced in a study of blood T cell repertoires in COVID-19. The data were produced by immunoSEQ multiplex PCR, yet TCRdb's version contains in-frame clones alone and is incomplete. The data show 130,000 to 150,000 clones, with roughly 77% seen just once and less than 5% held by the top ten. Material for sequencing was peripheral blood. The receptors were gathered from a woman in her 70s with COVID-19, enrolled during active disease.

The chain carries TRBV6-5 and TRBJ1-1, with D unresolved. The CDR3 is made up of 12 amino acids. The germline gives CDR1 MNHEY, CDR2 SVGAGI. Trimming took 4 bases from V and 11 from J, leaving 14 bases between them. CDR3 bases: TGTGCCAGCAGTTTACAGCGGGGAGAGGCTTTCTTT. Its translation is CASSLQRGEAFF.

CDR3 region: CASSPTGGRVVTEAFF. The CDR3 DNA reads TGTGCCAGTAGCCCGACCGGGGGGCGTGTGGTCACTGAAGCTTTCTTT. V and J are TRBV19 and TRBJ1-1; D may be TRBD1 (6 bases). With 6 bases removed from V and 4 bases from J, the gap between germline ends came to 21 bases. Germline V gene data show CDR1 as LNHDA and CDR2 as SQIVND (reference sequence). There are 16 residues in the CDR3.

V gene TRBV30 combines with J gene TRBJ1-5; the D is unclear. CDR1 is GTSNPN and CDR2 is SVGIG in the germline V gene (reference sequence). V dropped 0 bases and J dropped 10 bases, with 13 bases sitting between them. CDR3 length: 13 amino acids. DNA for the CDR3: TGTGCCTGGAGTGTCGTCGGGAAAGGTCCCCAGCATTTT. This translates into CAWSVVGKGPQHF.

The chain recombines TRBV6-5 with TRBJ1-2; D is undetermined. Germline V CDR1 and CDR2: MNHEY, SVGAGI. The CDR3 covers 14 residues. V shed 8 bases and J shed 3 bases, with 16 bases lying between them. The CDR3 loop is CASLSFQRDYGYTF. The CDR3 region has the DNA TGTGCCAGCCTCTCCTTCCAGAGGGACTATGGCTACACCTTC.

The chain combines TRBV19 with TRBJ2-5; a weak D match, TRBD1 (5 bases). CDR1 LNHDA and CDR2 SQIVND come from the germline V gene (reference sequence). V lost 2 bases and J 5 bases, leaving 12 bases between the germline ends. The CDR3 runs 14 residues. Written as DNA, the CDR3 is TGTGCCAGTAGTATACTTGGGGCCCGGGAGACCCAGTACTTC. This sequence encodes CASSILGARETQYF.